The rows below give T cell receptor beta chains drawn from one sample of a study of shared clonotypes between healthy human individuals. Using immunoSEQ multiplex PCR, the repertoire was profiled, and TCRdb retains in-frame clones only, with some absent. The sample lists some 2,000,000 clones, 90% to 95% occurring once. The sequencing input was naive CD4+ T cells sorted from blood. These receptors were collected from a man aged 18 to 29 in good health. Both conserved end residues are part of each CDR3.

v_gene,len,CDR3aa
TRBV28,15,CASIYRGRFNSPLHF
TRBV6-5,15,CASSRRQGTNYEQYF
TRBV7-9,15,CASSLEGGAGYEQYF
TRBV5-1,16,CASSISALGQGDEQYF
TRBV11-2,14,CASSLDRGTGELFF
TRBV13,13,CASSWTGDGTQYF
TRBV28,17,CASSLARWGSNTYEQYF
TRBV28,14,CASSPPPGRETQYF
TRBV5-8,13,CASCVLFEETQYF
TRBV7-2,11,CASSSDRGYTF
TRBV14,16,CASSHVPGGAYNEQFF
TRBV18,13,CASSRTGDQPQHF
TRBV29-1,11,CSERTDYGYTF
TRBV30,15,CAWSPAGGGNQPQHF